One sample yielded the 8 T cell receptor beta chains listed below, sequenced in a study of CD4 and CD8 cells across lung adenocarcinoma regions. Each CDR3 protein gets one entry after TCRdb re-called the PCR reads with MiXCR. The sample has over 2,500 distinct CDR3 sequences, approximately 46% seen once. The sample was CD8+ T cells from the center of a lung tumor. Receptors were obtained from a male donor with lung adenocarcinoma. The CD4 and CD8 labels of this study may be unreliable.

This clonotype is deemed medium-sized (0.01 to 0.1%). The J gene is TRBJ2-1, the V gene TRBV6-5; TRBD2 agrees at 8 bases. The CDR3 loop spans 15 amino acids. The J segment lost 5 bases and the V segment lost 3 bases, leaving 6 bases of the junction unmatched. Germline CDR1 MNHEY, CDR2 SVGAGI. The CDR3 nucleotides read TGTGCCAGCAGTTATTCGACTAGCGCGCACAATGAGCAGTTCTTC. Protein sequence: CASSYSTSAHNEQFF.

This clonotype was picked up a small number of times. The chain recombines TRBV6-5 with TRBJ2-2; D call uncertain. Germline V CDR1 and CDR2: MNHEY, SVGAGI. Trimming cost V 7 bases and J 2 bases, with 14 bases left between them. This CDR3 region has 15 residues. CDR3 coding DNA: TGTGCCAGCAAGTTGTCTCAGTTAAACACCGGGGAGCTGTTTTTT. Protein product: CASKLSQLNTGELFF.

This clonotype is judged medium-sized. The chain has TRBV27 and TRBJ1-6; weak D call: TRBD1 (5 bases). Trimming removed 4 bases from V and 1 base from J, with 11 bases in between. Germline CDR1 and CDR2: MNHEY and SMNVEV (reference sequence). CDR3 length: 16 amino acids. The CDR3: CASSSGFGSYNSPLHF. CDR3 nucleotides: TGTGCCAGCAGTTCAGGGTTTGGGTCCTATAATTCACCCCTCCACTTT.

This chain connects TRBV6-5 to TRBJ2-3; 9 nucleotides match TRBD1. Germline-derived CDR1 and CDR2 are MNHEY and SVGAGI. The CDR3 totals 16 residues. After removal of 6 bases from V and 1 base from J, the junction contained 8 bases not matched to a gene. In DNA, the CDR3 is TGTGCCAGCAGAGCTATGGACAGGGGACGCACAGATACGCAGTATTTT. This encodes CASRAMDRGRTDTQYF.

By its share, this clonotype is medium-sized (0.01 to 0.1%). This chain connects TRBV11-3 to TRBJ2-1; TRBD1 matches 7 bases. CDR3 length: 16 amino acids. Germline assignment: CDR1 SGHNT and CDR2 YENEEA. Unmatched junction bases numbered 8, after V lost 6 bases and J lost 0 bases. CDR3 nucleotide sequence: TGTGCCAGCAGTTCAGCGACAGGGCGCTCCTACAATGAGCAGTTCTTC. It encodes CASSSATGRSYNEQFF.

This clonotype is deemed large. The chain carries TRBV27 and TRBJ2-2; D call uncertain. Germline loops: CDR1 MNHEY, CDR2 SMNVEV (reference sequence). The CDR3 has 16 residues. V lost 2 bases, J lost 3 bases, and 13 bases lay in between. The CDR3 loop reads CASSLGRWPDTGELFF. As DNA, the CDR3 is TGTGCCAGCAGTTTAGGCCGTTGGCCGGACACCGGGGAGCTGTTTTTT.

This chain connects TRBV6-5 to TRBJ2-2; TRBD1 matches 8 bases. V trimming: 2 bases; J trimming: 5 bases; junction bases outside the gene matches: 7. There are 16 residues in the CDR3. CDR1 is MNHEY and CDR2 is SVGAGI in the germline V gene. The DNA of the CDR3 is TGTGCCAGCAGTTACGGATTGGACAGGGCTACCGGGGAGCTGTTTTTT. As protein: CASSYGLDRATGELFF.

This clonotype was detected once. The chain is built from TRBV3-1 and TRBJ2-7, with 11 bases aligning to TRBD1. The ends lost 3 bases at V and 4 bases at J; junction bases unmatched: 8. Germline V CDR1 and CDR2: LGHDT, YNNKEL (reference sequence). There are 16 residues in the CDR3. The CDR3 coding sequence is TGTGCCAGCAGCCACCCCTGGGGGACAGGGGGGTACGAGCAGTACTTC. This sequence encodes CASSHPWGTGGYEQYF.